The rows below give T cell receptor beta chains drawn from one sample of a study of PD-1 blockade in mismatch repair-deficient tumors. Assay: immunoSEQ multiplex PCR; the TCRdb copy retains only in-frame clones and omits some. The data show 50,000 to 75,000 clones, with about 91% seen just once and approximately 15% held by the top ten. The sequencing here drew on peripheral blood, taken 52 weeks after starting pembrolizumab. These TCRs come from an adult with mismatch repair-deficient cancer. Both conserved end residues are part of each CDR3. The D gene is left open where the match is weak. Expanded clones are given a class, and other clones once, few, many or no size at all.

J | D | size | V | DNA | CDR3
TRBJ2-1 | TRBD2 | . | TRBV28 | TGTGCCAGCAGTATCTCGCGGGAGGTAAAATACAATGAGCAGTTCTTC | CASSISREVKYNEQFF
TRBJ2-7 | . | few | TRBV5-1 | TGCGCCAGCAGCCCCGGCCTTTACGAGCAGTACTTC | CASSPGLYEQYF
TRBJ2-7 | TRBD2 | once | TRBV27 | TGTGCCAGCGGCCCCGGGACTATTACCTACGAGCAGTACTTC | CASGPGTITYEQYF
TRBJ2-7 | . | . | TRBV7-2 | TGTGCCAGCAGTTTTAGCGGTTCTATATACGAGCAGTACTTC | CASSFSGSIYEQYF
TRBJ1-1 | . | . | TRBV6-6 | TGTGCCAGCAGTCCCAGGGTTGGGAACACTGAAGCTTTCTTT | CASSPRVGNTEAFF
TRBJ1-2 | TRBD1 | . | TRBV6-5 | TGTGCCAGCAGCCGGGACAGAAACTATGGCTACACCTTC | CASSRDRNYGYTF
TRBJ1-2 | . | . | TRBV6-6 | TGTGCCAGCAGTTACTCGATCGGGGCTAACTATGGCTACACCTTC | CASSYSIGANYGYTF
TRBJ2-2 | . | . | TRBV28 | TGTGCCAGCAGTTTACCGAGGGGAGGCGCGAACACCGGGGAGCTGTTTTTT | CASSLPRGGANTGELFF
TRBJ2-7 | . | . | TRBV6-1 | TGTGCCAGCAGAAAGACAGGGAGGTCCTACGAGCAGTACTTC | CASRKTGRSYEQYF
TRBJ1-2 | . | . | TRBV6-6 | TGTGCCAGCAGACCGACCGTGGACTATGGCTACACCTTC | CASRPTVDYGYTF
TRBJ1-5 | TRBD1 | . | TRBV5-8 | TGTGCCAGCAGCTCCACCAGGGGGCTAATCAATCAGCCCCAGCATTTT | CASSSTRGLINQPQHF
TRBJ2-3 | TRBD2 | . | TRBV7-9 | TGTGCCAGCAGCTTGACCGGGAGGGCCACAGATACGCAGTATTTT | CASSLTGRATDTQYF
TRBJ2-3 | . | . | TRBV4-3 | TGCGCCAGCAGCCAAGGCGCGACAGGCCCTAGCACAGATACGCAGTATTTT | CASSQGATGPSTDTQYF
TRBJ1-1 | . | . | TRBV5-1 | TGCGCCAGCAGCCCGGGACCCGACGAGAACACTGAAGCTTTCTTT | CASSPGPDENTEAFF
TRBJ2-1 | . | once | TRBV28 | TGTGCCAGCAGTTTAGAGTTGGGGGACTCCTCCTACAATGAGCAGTTCTTC | CASSLELGDSSYNEQFF
TRBJ1-5 | . | . | TRBV21-1 | TGTGCCAGCAGCAAAGGACTCCCGGGACCCTACAATCAGCCCCAGCATTTT | CASSKGLPGPYNQPQHF
TRBJ1-5 | . | . | TRBV30 | TGTGCCTGGAGTGTTCGGGGGTTGTATAATCAGCCCCAGCATTTT | CAWSVRGLYNQPQHF
TRBJ2-1 | . | . | TRBV29-1 | TGCAGCGTTGTAGGGCTTGGGAATGAGCAGTTCTTC | CSVVGLGNEQFF
TRBJ2-1 | . | . | TRBV2 | TGTGCCAGCAGTGATACCGATTACAATGAGCAGTTCTTC | CASSDTDYNEQFF
TRBJ2-5 | . | . | TRBV18 | TGTGCCAGCTCGCACCTTGGAGGGTCGATGGAGACCCAGTACTTC | CASSHLGGSMETQYF
TRBJ1-5 | . | once | TRBV5-4 | TGTGCCAGCAGCTTGTGGGGGAGCAATCAGCCCCAGCATTTT | CASSLWGSNQPQHF
TRBJ2-7 | TRBD1 | . | TRBV11-3 | TGTGCCAGCAGCCCGCGTACAGGGGGCGGATTCTCCTACGAGCAGTACTTC | CASSPRTGGGFSYEQYF
TRBJ1-1 | . | . | TRBV11-1 | TGTGCCAGCAGCTCCAACCGGGGTGCGGGCACTGAAGCTTTCTTT | CASSSNRGAGTEAFF
TRBJ1-1 | . | . | TRBV2 | TGTGCCAGCAGTGCCCAATTGAACACTGAAGCTTTCTTT | CASSAQLNTEAFF
TRBJ2-7 | . | . | TRBV7-8 | TGTGCCAGCAGCTTTAATGCAGGAGGCTACGAGCAGTACTTC | CASSFNAGGYEQYF